Described below is a single TCR beta chain sequence and its context. What it binds is unknown. A much larger clone is a single base away; this may be a read error. This entry comes from a study of lung T cells in sarcoidosis with Löfgren's syndrome. Study overall: Bronchoalveolar lavage fluid in sarcoidosis accumulates CD4+ T cells.

The germline V gene encodes CDR1 SEHNR and CDR2 FQNEAQ (reference sequence). This CDR3 is built from 12 residues. TCRdb re-derived calls from the reads in MiXCR, one entry per CDR3 protein. In the table there are 15,000 to 25,000 distinct CDR3 sequences, roughly 23% of which are singletons. Notes on the study in general: Shared TRAV12-1 and TRBV2 CDR3 motifs across Löfgren's syndrome patients reportedly suggested public CD4+ TCRs. Paired TRAV12-1/TRBV2 TCRs showed CDR3 homology and preferential pairing. The most expanded V genes in Löfgren's patients were reportedly TRAV12-1 and TRBV2.

The TCR sequence derives from a human donor with sarcoidosis (Löfgren's syndrome or another form), or a control subject (not recorded which). V gene TRBV7-9 combines with J gene TRBJ2-5, with D unclear. Sample: CD4+ T cells from bronchoalveolar lavage. The CDR3 region has the DNA TGTGCCGGCAGCTTTTTTGGGGAGACCCAGTACTTC. Translated, it gives CAGSFFGETQYF.